Listed here are 28 T cell receptor beta chains from one sample, sequenced in a study of human T cells and chemical hapten exposure. MiXCR, applied by TCRdb to the RACE reads, yields one record per CDR3 protein. The sample lists about 97,000 distinct CDR3 sequences, about 28% occurring once. As for time point: patch test 3, about 24 weeks after DPC sensitization. Treatment described: therapeutic diphenylcyclopropenone sensitization with weekly scalp DPC. The sequencing used whole blood, collected in connection with sensitization to the hapten diphenylcyclopropenone (DPC). Receptor source: a man aged 40-55 years with alopecia areata. Some clones in this sample may be carry-over from other donors' samples.

This clonotype appeared a few times. The genes are TRBV10-1 and TRBJ2-1, with TRBD2 identical over 11 bases. The germline CDR1 and CDR2 sequences are WNHNN and SYGVQD (reference sequence). The CDR3 runs 15 residues. V was clipped by 8 bases and J by 6 bases; unmatched bases: 9. CDR3 region: CASSETSGSLNEQFF. In nucleotides, the CDR3 is TGCGCCAGCTCTGAAACTAGCGGGAGTCTCAATGAGCAGTTCTTC.

There are a few counts of this clonotype. This chain joins TRBV5-1 and TRBJ2-5; TRBD2 agrees at 9 bases. The ends lost 2 bases at V and 3 bases at J; junction bases unmatched: 14. The CDR3 loop spans 18 amino acids. Germline V lookup: CDR1 SGHRS, CDR2 YFSETQ. CDR3 DNA: TGCGCCAGCAGCTTCAAGGCGGGAGGGCCGCTCTCTAAAGAGACCCAGTACTTC. Amino acid sequence: CASSFKAGGPLSKETQYF.

The chain joins TRBV13 to TRBJ1-2, with D hard to call. CDR1 is PRHDT, CDR2 FYEKMQ, per germline (reference sequence). The germline V and J ends were trimmed by 2 bases and 4 bases, with 14 bases remaining between them. The CDR3 extends over 15 amino acids. CDR3 region: CASSLRRTGGYGYTF. The CDR3 DNA reads as TGTGCCAGCAGCTTAAGGCGTACGGGAGGCTATGGCTACACCTTC.

This clonotype was picked up a small number of times. The chain couples TRBV30 to TRBJ2-1; 14 nucleotides agree with TRBD2. CDR1 is GTSNPN, CDR2 SVGIG, per germline (reference sequence). The ends lost 0 bases at V and 8 bases at J; junction bases unmatched: 6. The CDR3 covers 16 residues. The CDR3 here is CAWSVGTSGRGHEQFF. The CDR3 DNA is TGTGCCTGGAGTGTGGGGACTAGCGGGAGAGGGCATGAGCAGTTCTTC.

This clonotype was detected only a few times. The rearrangement uses TRBV20-1 and TRBJ2-7; 8 bases map to TRBD1. The CDR3 sequence is 13 residues long. Per the germline V gene, CDR1 is DFQATT and CDR2 is SNEGSKA (reference sequence). The V segment lost 0 bases and the J segment 6 bases; nucleotides outside the gene matches: 4. CDR3 region: CSARDPTGVEQYF. The DNA of the CDR3 is TGCAGTGCTAGAGACCCGACAGGGGTCGAGCAGTACTTC.

The V gene is TRBV4-1, the J gene TRBJ2-7, with a possible D match to TRBD1 (6 bases). Germline V gene lookup returns CDR1 MGHRA and CDR2 YSYEKL. Trimming took off 1 base at V and 2 bases at J, with 15 bases between the two ends. The CDR3 length is 16 residues. Here the CDR3 reads CASSQAETGLAYEQYF. In DNA form, the CDR3 reads TGCGCCAGCAGCCAAGCTGAGACAGGATTAGCCTACGAGCAGTACTTC.

This clonotype was observed a few times. The chain uses TRBV2 and TRBJ1-5; D may be TRBD1 (5 bases). Germline CDR1 reads SNHLY; CDR2 reads FYNNEI. V lost 2 bases, J lost 2 bases, and 10 bases lay in between. This CDR3 spans 15 amino acids. CDR3 residues: CASSEWGGGNQPQHF. The CDR3, as DNA: TGTGCCAGCAGTGAATGGGGAGGGGGCAATCAGCCCCAGCATTTT.

The V call is TRBV12-3 or TRBV12-4, the J call TRBJ1-2; tentative D call: TRBD1 (6 bases). The length of the CDR3 is 13 residues. The V end lost 5 bases, the J end lost 4 bases, and 11 bases lay between the germline ends. The CDR3 protein is CASSQTGRYGYTF. CDR3 DNA sequence: TGTGCCAGCAGTCAGACAGGTCGCTATGGCTACACCTTC.

This clonotype was counted a few times. V and J are TRBV9 and TRBJ1-1; the D gene is possibly TRBD1 (6 bases). The CDR3 loop spans 13 amino acids. CDR1 and CDR2 from the germline V gene are SGDLS and YYNGEE. V was pared by 4 bases and J by 5 bases, with 12 bases between. The CDR3 bases are TGTGCCAGCAGCCCCCCAGGGGATACTGAAGCTTTCTTT. Translating gives CASSPPGDTEAFF.

This clonotype was counted between two and nine times. The V call is TRBV10-2, the J call TRBJ2-2; possible D gene TRBD1, 5 bases. Germline V gene sequence: CDR1 WSHSY, CDR2 SAAADI. The length of the CDR3 is 12 residues. Trimming removed 3 bases at V and 7 bases at J, with 6 bases between. CDR3 nucleotide sequence: TGCGCCAGCAGTGATCAGGGCGGGGAGCTGTTTTTT. Translating it yields CASSDQGGELFF.

This clonotype was seen a few times. The chain links TRBV10-3 to TRBJ2-3, with TRBD2 matching 8 bases. The CDR3 consists of 13 residues. V lost 5 bases to trimming and J lost 4 bases; unmatched junction nucleotides: 2. Germline V gives CDR1 ENHRY, CDR2 SYGVKD. CDR3 residues: CAISLREADTQYF. The CDR3, as DNA: TGTGCCATCAGTTTGCGGGAGGCAGATACGCAGTATTTT.

This clonotype was observed a handful of times. V and J are TRBV21-1 and TRBJ2-7; the table names TRBD1, a call not compared with the DNA. TRBV21-1 constitutes a pseudogene. This CDR3 region has 15 residues. The CDR3 sequence: CASSTKDRGRASPYF. DNA for the CDR3: TGTGCCAGCAGCACCAAAGACAGGGGGCGGGCTTCGCCGTACTTC.

The gene calls are TRBV6-1 and TRBJ2-7; 7 bases map to TRBD2. Per germline, CDR1 MNHNS and CDR2 SASEGT. Losses at the gene ends were 6 bases for V and 2 bases for J; bases not matched to a gene: 7. The CDR3 totals 14 residues. The CDR3 nucleotides are TGTGCCAGCAGGGTGATAGCGGGCCCCTACGAGCAGTACTTC. This encodes CASRVIAGPYEQYF.

A few counts support this clonotype. The chain combines TRBV20-1 with TRBJ2-7; 9 nucleotides agree with TRBD1. Germline V lookup: CDR1 DFQATT, CDR2 SNEGSKA (reference sequence). The junction had 3 bases not matched to a gene; V was cut back by 7 bases and J by 2 bases. The length of the CDR3 is 12 residues. Written as DNA, the CDR3 is TGCAGTGTGGGACAGGGCCCCTACGAGCAGTACTTC. Amino acids: CSVGQGPYEQYF.

The chain has TRBV27 and TRBJ2-7; the D is unclear. The germline V gene encodes CDR1 MNHEY and CDR2 SMNVEV (reference sequence). V was clipped by 0 bases and J by 6 bases, with 12 bases between them. This CDR3 has 14 residues. CDR3 DNA: TGTGCCAGCAGTTTATCGCTTTCGAGCCCCGAGCAGTACTTC. Encoded protein: CASSLSLSSPEQYF.

V is TRBV2 and J is TRBJ2-3; the match to TRBD2 covers 9 bases. This CDR3 comprises 16 residues. Germline assignment: CDR1 SNHLY and CDR2 FYNNEI. V dropped 10 bases and J dropped 0; count of bases not matched to a gene: 11. The DNA of the CDR3 is TGTGCCATCGCCGGGACTAGCACCCTTAGCACAGATACGCAGTATTTT. Protein product: CAIAGTSTLSTDTQYF.

The rearrangement uses TRBV9 and TRBJ1-2; D unclear. Germline V lookup: CDR1 SGDLS, CDR2 YYNGEE. The CDR3 extends over 11 amino acids. V was pared by 0 bases and J by 11 bases, with 8 bases between. CDR3 residues: CASSVADTYTF. CDR3 bases: TGTGCCAGCAGCGTAGCTGACACTTACACCTTC.

This clonotype has just a few counts. CDR3 sequence (DNA): TGTGCCAGCAGTGACTCGATCCTGACAGACCCATTCCACTCTGGGGCCAACGTCCTGACTTTC. It is translated as CASSDSILTDPFHSGANVLTF. The rearrangement uses TRBV6-4 and TRBJ2-6; D is possibly TRBD1 (5 bases). Germline V CDR1 and CDR2: MRHNA, SNTAGT. The CDR3 runs to 21 residues. V lost 0 bases and J lost 0, with 21 bases in between.

The rearrangement uses TRBV7-9 and TRBJ2-3, with 11 bases identical to TRBD1. J was trimmed by 7 bases and V by 1 base; bases with no gene match: 7. Germline V CDR1 and CDR2: SEHNR, FQNEAQ (reference sequence). This CDR3 spans 16 amino acids. The CDR3 here is CASSLVGTGGVHTQYF. CDR3 in DNA: TGTGCCAGCAGCTTAGTCGGGACAGGGGGAGTTCATACGCAGTATTTT.

This clonotype appeared a few times. V gene TRBV29-1 combines with J gene TRBJ2-1, with D hard to call. Germline loops: CDR1 SQVTM, CDR2 ANQGSEA. This CDR3 spans 12 amino acids. Trimming took off 2 bases at V and 9 bases at J, with 11 bases between the two ends. This CDR3 reads CSVENALGEQFF. CDR3 nucleotide sequence: TGCAGCGTTGAAAACGCGCTCGGTGAGCAGTTCTTC.

This clonotype was picked up a small number of times. The chain uses TRBV28 and TRBJ2-7, with a tentative D call TRBD2 (6 bases). Germline V gives CDR1 MDHEN, CDR2 SYDVKM. The CDR3 runs 13 residues. V lost 6 bases to trimming and J lost 0 bases, with 9 bases between them. CDR3 amino acids: CASRGTSSYEQYF. The CDR3 coding sequence is TGTGCCAGCAGGGGGACTTCCTCCTACGAGCAGTACTTC.

The V gene is TRBV29-1, the J gene TRBJ2-7; D gene uncertain. Germline V CDR1 and CDR2: SQVTM, ANQGSEA. Trimming left V 6 bases short and J 2 bases short, with 17 bases between. This CDR3 region has 14 residues. The CDR3 here is CSVGPVEGTYEQYF. CDR3 DNA: TGCAGCGTCGGCCCGGTGGAAGGGACCTACGAGCAGTACTTC.

The chain joins TRBV2 to TRBJ2-7; 7 bases fit TRBD2. The length of the CDR3 is 12 residues. Looked up from germline, CDR1 is SNHLY and CDR2 is FYNNEI. J gave up 2 bases and V 10 bases, and 5 bases lay outside the gene matches. The CDR3 region has the DNA TGTGCCACCAAGCGGGAACCCTACGAGCAGTACTTC. This sequence encodes CATKREPYEQYF.

This clonotype was counted between two and nine times. The V gene is TRBV7-9, the J gene TRBJ2-2; D gene unclear. V dropped 2 bases and J dropped 1 base, with 5 bases sitting between them. This CDR3 comprises 14 residues. Germline loops: CDR1 SEHNR, CDR2 FQNEAQ (reference sequence). The CDR3 region has the DNA TGTGCCAGCAGCTTAAGGCAGAACACCGGGGAGCTGTTTTTT. Encoded protein: CASSLRQNTGELFF.

This clonotype was counted only a few times. The V gene is TRBV4-1, the J gene TRBJ2-2; D gene ambiguous. CDR1 is MGHRA and CDR2 is YSYEKL in the germline V gene. Trimming took 2 bases from V and 1 from J, leaving 5 bases between them. This CDR3 comprises 14 residues. CDR3 sequence (DNA): TGCGCCAGCAGCCAAAGTGTGAACACCGGGGAGCTGTTTTTT. Residues: CASSQSVNTGELFF.

This chain links TRBV20-1 with TRBJ2-5; TRBD2 is a possible D gene (6 bases). V dropped 8 bases and J dropped 1 base, with 14 bases sitting between them. The CDR3 covers 13 residues. CDR1 is DFQATT and CDR2 is SNEGSKA in the germline V gene (reference sequence). The CDR3 region is CSFIGGGQETQYF. The CDR3 DNA is TGCAGTTTCATCGGGGGAGGCCAAGAGACCCAGTACTTC.

V gene TRBV12-3 or TRBV12-4 combines with J gene TRBJ2-5; D possibly matches TRBD1 or TRBD2 (6 bases each). Trimming removed 6 bases from V and 5 bases from J, with 19 bases in between. The CDR3 is made up of 15 amino acids. CDR3 DNA sequence: TGTGCCAGCAGCCGGGGGCTTATCCGTGAGGAGACCCAGTACTTC. Its translation is CASSRGLIREETQYF.

This clonotype was counted once. This chain links TRBV6-1 with TRBJ1-4; a weak D match, TRBD1 (5 bases). CDR3 length: 14 residues. The V and J ends lost 1 base and 5 bases respectively, with 8 bases between them. Germline CDR1 and CDR2: MNHNS and SASEGT. The CDR3 DNA is TGTGCCAGCAGTGAAGGGGGCTGGAATGAAAAACTGTTTTTT. The encoded protein is CASSEGGWNEKLFF.